This T cell receptor beta chain was profiled in a study of blood T cell repertoires in COVID-19. For the study at large: Samples came from the United States, Italy and Spain, spanning acute and convalescent COVID-19. Sample material is recorded as cDNA or gDNA derived from T cells, B-cell-depleted T cells, or PBMCs.

This clone came up once. This CDR3 spans 14 amino acids. Deletions cut 0 bases from V and 8 bases from J, with 11 bases between. The germline gives CDR1 SGHNT, CDR2 YENEEA. Cohort assignment relied on participant-reported clinical history. The authors' processing: Reference gene primer amplification gave nucleated cell count estimates. The table came from immunoSEQ multiplex PCR; TCRdb's copy has only in-frame clones and leaves some out. V and J calls and clone size are those listed in that table; D and trimming were worked out from the DNA. The table has 250,000 to 350,000 clones, around 87% seen once; the top ten hold approximately 5.3%.

Sequenced sample: PBMCs or T cells enriched from blood (not recorded which). This TCR came from a woman aged 30 to 39 who had recovered from COVID-19. V is TRBV11-3 and J is TRBJ2-1, with D unresolved. The CDR3 spells CASSLDTFRDEQFF. CDR3 DNA sequence: TGTGCCAGCAGCTTAGACACCTTTCGGGATGAGCAGTTCTTC.